The 15 T cell receptor beta chains presented below share a single source sample, sequenced in a study of blood T cell repertoires in COVID-19. Using immunoSEQ multiplex PCR, the repertoire was profiled, and TCRdb retains in-frame clones only, with some absent. The data show around 110,000 clones, about 85% seen once. Sequenced material: peripheral blood. Receptors were obtained from a man aged 40-50 years with acute or convalescent COVID-19.

The V gene is TRBV10-2, the J gene TRBJ1-2; TRBD1 agrees at 8 bases. Unmatched junction bases numbered 2, after V lost 1 base and J lost 7 bases. In germline, CDR1 is WSHSY, CDR2 SAAADI. The CDR3 consists of 13 residues. The CDR3 sequence is CASSELQGGGYTF. Written as DNA, the CDR3 is TGCGCCAGCAGTGAGTTACAGGGGGGTGGCTACACCTTC.

V is TRBV5-1 and J is TRBJ2-1; D may be TRBD2 (6 bases). Trimming cost V 7 bases and J 4 bases, with 12 bases left between them. This CDR3 is built from 13 residues. Germline-derived CDR1 and CDR2 are SGHRS and YFSETQ. The CDR3 loop is CASGKREYNEQFF. In DNA, the CDR3 is TGCGCCAGCGGGAAACGGGAGTACAATGAGCAGTTCTTC.

This rearrangement joins TRBV7-9 to TRBJ2-7; TRBD1 might be the D (6 bases). Trimming pared 6 bases from V and 0 bases from J, leaving 12 bases between. The CDR3 spans 14 residues. Germline CDR1 is SEHNR and CDR2 is FQNEAQ (reference sequence). The CDR3 loop is CASRKQGPSYEQYF. CDR3 in DNA: TGTGCCAGCAGGAAACAGGGCCCCTCCTACGAGCAGTACTTC.

The gene calls are TRBV2 and TRBJ2-5; D is perhaps TRBD2 (6 bases). Germline loops: CDR1 SNHLY, CDR2 FYNNEI. Trimming stripped 4 bases from V and 5 bases from J, with 20 bases between. This CDR3 spans 16 amino acids. The CDR3 protein is CASSGAGLPRGETQYF. The CDR3 nucleotides read TGTGCCAGCAGTGGGGCTGGCCTCCCCCGGGGGGAGACCCAGTACTTC.

The V gene is TRBV18, the J gene TRBJ1-6; tentatively, D is TRBD1 (5 bases). V was clipped by 6 bases and J by 6 bases, with 6 bases between them. The CDR3 is 12 amino acids. The germline CDR1 and CDR2 sequences are KGHSH and LQKENI. CDR3 in DNA: TGTGCCAGCTCCCAGGGTAATTCACCCCTCCACTTT. Translation gives CASSQGNSPLHF.

CDR3 loop: CASSFSQGIYGYTF. The CDR3 DNA sequence: TGTGCCAGCAGTTTCTCACAGGGGATCTATGGCTACACCTTC. This chain connects TRBV28 to TRBJ1-2, with 7 bases lining up with TRBD1. Germline CDR1 reads MDHEN; CDR2 reads SYDVKM. The CDR3 covers 14 residues. Trimming took 3 bases from V and 4 from J; bases not matched to a gene: 5.

V usage is TRBV11-1 and J usage is TRBJ2-1; D perhaps matches TRBD2 (6 bases). The V end lost 5 bases, the J end lost 6 bases, and 11 bases lay between the germline ends. Germline-derived CDR1 and CDR2 are SGHAT and FQDESV (reference sequence). The CDR3 is made up of 13 amino acids. The CDR3 nucleotides read TGTGCCAGCAGCCTGGGACTTCCCAATGAGCAGTTCTTC. Its protein product is CASSLGLPNEQFF.

The chain has TRBV7-9 and TRBJ1-6; 7 bases match TRBD1. Germline V lookup: CDR1 SEHNR, CDR2 FQNEAQ (reference sequence). With 5 bases clipped from V and 0 bases from J, the junction kept 13 bases outside the gene matches. The CDR3 spans 19 residues. CDR3 sequence (DNA): TGTGCCAGCAGCGCCCCCCCGACAGGGCCGAGCTCCTATAATTCACCCCTCCACTTT. Its translation is CASSAPPTGPSSYNSPLHF.

This clone has just a few counts. The sample carries other DNA sequences with the same CDR3. CDR3 region: CASSDRGYGNQPQHF. The DNA for the CDR3 is TGTGCCAGCAGTGACAGGGGCTACGGCAATCAGCCCCAGCATTTT. The gene calls are TRBV6-1 and TRBJ1-5, with a possible D match to TRBD1 (6 bases). This CDR3 has 15 residues. Trimming removed 3 bases from V and 2 bases from J, with 11 bases in between. The V gene's germline CDR1 is MNHNS and CDR2 SASEGT.

J is TRBJ2-2 and V is TRBV7-9; 8 bases match TRBD2. V gave up 4 bases and J gave up 7 bases; unmatched junction bases: 11. Germline loops: CDR1 SEHNR, CDR2 FQNEAQ (reference sequence). The CDR3 totals 16 residues. The CDR3 nucleotides read TGTGCCAGCAGCTCCCTGAGCGGGAGTCCCCACGGGGAGCTGTTTTTT. Translating it yields CASSSLSGSPHGELFF. Supplemented by reference TRBV7-9 and TRBJ2-2, the full variable domain reads DTGVSQNPRHKITKRGQNVTFRCDPISEHNRLYWYRQTLGQGPEFLTYFQNEAQLEKSRLLSDRFSAERPKGSFSTLEIQRTEQGDSAMYLCASSSLSGSPHGELFFGEGSRLTVL.

V is TRBV6-5 and J is TRBJ2-5; D call uncertain. CDR3 size: 13 residues. The V gene lost 9 bases and the J gene lost 0 bases, with 11 bases spanning the gap. Germline V gene sequence: CDR1 MNHEY, CDR2 SVGAGI. In DNA form, the CDR3 reads TGTGCCAGTGATTCTTACTACCAAGAGACCCAGTACTTC. Amino acid sequence: CASDSYYQETQYF.

The chain uses TRBV7-9 and TRBJ1-2; 10 bases match TRBD1. The CDR3 has 14 residues. In germline, CDR1 is SEHNR, CDR2 FQNEAQ (reference sequence). Trimming took 5 bases from V and 8 from J; bases not matched to a gene: 8. The CDR3: CASSGGDRGIGYTF. CDR3 sequence (DNA): TGTGCCAGCAGCGGAGGGGACAGGGGAATCGGCTACACCTTC.

The chain carries TRBV27 and TRBJ2-7; TRBD2 aligns across 11 bases. V was clipped by 5 bases and J by 2 bases; unmatched bases: 2. The CDR3 runs 14 residues. Germline V gene lookup returns CDR1 MNHEY and CDR2 SMNVEV (reference sequence). The CDR3 loop is CASSGTSGAYEQYF. The CDR3 DNA reads as TGTGCCAGCAGTGGGACTAGCGGAGCCTACGAGCAGTACTTC.

Remarks on this clone: One junction end does not reproduce the germline sequence, and a read error may be involved. The V gene is TRBV5-1, the J gene TRBJ2-3; D may be TRBD1 (6 bases). The CDR3 sequence is 13 residues long. From germline, CDR1 is SGHRS and CDR2 YFSETQ. As DNA, the CDR3 is TGCGCCAGCAGCTTTTACCAGCAAGGTGGGGGCACTTTT. Translating it yields CASSFYQQGGGTF.

This clone has a single count. The V call is TRBV6-5, the J call TRBJ1-1; TRBD1 matches 8 bases. Germline-derived CDR1 and CDR2 are MNHEY and SVGAGI. After removal of 6 bases from V and 3 bases from J, the junction contained 6 bases not matched to a gene. The CDR3 is 14 residues long. The CDR3: CASRPGGRDTEAFF. The CDR3 nucleotides read TGTGCCAGCAGGCCAGGGGGCAGGGACACTGAAGCTTTCTTT.